This note documents a single T cell receptor (beta chain) sequence. Its matching antigen is unknown. This entry comes from a study of early T cells in non-severe SARS-CoV-2 infection. Overall study context: Sequencing was performed on bulk RNA from unsorted whole blood, leaving chains unpaired. Overall study results and limits: Private and CD4 specificities were missed by VDJdb matching, which favored anti-spike CD8 responses.

Trimming cost V 7 bases and J 6 bases, with 15 bases left between them. The CDR3 has 14 amino acids. Molecules of cDNA were individually given unique molecular identifiers that were attached to them. Via MiXCR, TCRdb re-called the 5' RACE reads, giving one row per CDR3 protein. The sample holds 80,000 to 95,000 distinct CDR3 sequences, more than 9% seen once. This clonotype originated in an adult who was a healthcare worker with PCR-confirmed SARS-CoV-2 infection or an uninfected control (not recorded which). The chain recombines TRBV12-3 or TRBV12-4 with TRBJ2-2; D remains unclear. Sequenced sample: whole blood. The CDR3 DNA sequence: TGTGCCAGCAAGCCCCCACTCAACCCCGGGGAGCTGTTTTTT. Encoded protein: CASKPPLNPGELFF.